These 18 T cell receptor beta chains were all obtained from the same sample, sequenced in a study of T cell repertoires in cytomegalovirus infection. MiXCR, run by TCRdb on the reads, gives a single entry per CDR3 protein. The repertoire holds 450,000 to 550,000 distinct CDR3 sequences, with approximately 15% as singletons. Sequenced: CD8+ T cells from PBMCs. The source is a human donor in good health (CMV status not recorded). Some clones in this sample may be carry-over from other donors' samples.

The rearrangement links TRBV27 to TRBJ1-1, with 9 bases lining up with TRBD1. Trimming cost V 5 bases and J 4 bases; bases outside gene matches: 14. Germline V lookup: CDR1 MNHEY, CDR2 SMNVEV (reference sequence). The CDR3 extends over 17 amino acids. The CDR3 sequence is CASSPPPGQGEGTEAFF. In nucleotides, the CDR3 is TGTGCCAGCAGTCCCCCCCCGGGACAGGGCGAGGGCACTGAAGCTTTCTTT.

Concerning this clonotype itself: This could be a read error, since a much larger clone is one nucleotide away. The chain is built from TRBV12-3 or TRBV12-4 and TRBJ1-2; 7 bases agree with TRBD1. Trimming cost V 11 bases and J 4 bases; bases outside gene matches: 10. The CDR3 sequence is 13 residues long. This CDR3 is CAVSGQDIYGYTF. The CDR3 DNA sequence: TGTGCCGTCTCCGGACAGGATATCTATGGCTACACCTTC.

The J gene is TRBJ2-1, the V gene TRBV20-1, with 7 bases lining up with TRBD2. V lost 0 bases and J lost 4; bases outside the gene matches: 9. Germline V gene lookup returns CDR1 DFQATT and CDR2 SNEGSKA (reference sequence). This CDR3 is 16 amino acids long. In nucleotides, the CDR3 is TGCAGTGCTAGAGATCGGGGCGGGAGAGCTTACAATGAGCAGTTCTTC. Amino acids: CSARDRGGRAYNEQFF.

This clonotype was counted once. The chain carries TRBV27 and TRBJ2-5; no definite D call. The CDR3 loop spans 15 amino acids. In germline, CDR1 is MNHEY, CDR2 SMNVEV (reference sequence). The germline V and J ends were trimmed by 5 bases and 4 bases, with 17 bases remaining between them. The CDR3 here is CASSTPANSGETQYF. The CDR3 DNA is TGTGCCAGCAGTACTCCGGCTAACTCGGGAGAGACCCAGTACTTC.

This clonotype was detected a few times. The chain carries TRBV7-8 and TRBJ1-1; D may be TRBD1 (6 bases). Germline V lookup: CDR1 SGHVS, CDR2 FQNEAQ. The V end was cut by 3 bases, the J end by 5 bases, with 16 bases between. The CDR3 spans 15 residues. DNA of the CDR3: TGTGCCAGCAGCTTCACCCCTCGGGGGCATACTGAAGCTTTCTTT. Protein sequence: CASSFTPRGHTEAFF.

This clonotype was detected a few times. This chain connects TRBV20-1 to TRBJ2-7; 8 bases agree with TRBD2. This CDR3 contains 13 residues. Germline V gene lookup returns CDR1 DFQATT and CDR2 SNEGSKA (reference sequence). V lost 6 bases and J lost 2; bases outside the gene matches: 6. CDR3 amino acids: CSARGLAAYEQYF. CDR3 sequence (DNA): TGCAGTGCCCGTGGACTAGCAGCCTACGAGCAGTACTTC.

The V and J genes are TRBV30 and TRBJ2-7; the D call may be TRBD1 or TRBD2 (5 bases each). The ends were cut back, 3 bases at V and 3 bases at J, with 12 bases in the middle. The germline V gene encodes CDR1 GTSNPN and CDR2 SVGIG (reference sequence). The CDR3 consists of 13 residues. The CDR3 DNA reads as TGTGCCTGGAGAGGGGACGAAGACTACGAGCAGTACTTC. Its protein product is CAWRGDEDYEQYF.

This clonotype has ten or more counts. The chain joins TRBV30 to TRBJ2-3, with 12 positions matching TRBD2. V gave up 1 base and J gave up 1 base; unmatched junction bases: 9. Germline V gene lookup returns CDR1 GTSNPN and CDR2 SVGIG (reference sequence). The CDR3 length is 18 residues. The CDR3 here is CAWSARLAGVIGTDTQYF. As DNA, the CDR3 is TGTGCCTGGAGTGCCCGACTAGCGGGAGTTATAGGCACAGATACGCAGTATTTT.

In its sample, this clonotype was seen a few times. The V and J genes are TRBV20-1 and TRBJ1-1, with D uncertain. Germline CDR1 is DFQATT and CDR2 is SNEGSKA (reference sequence). Trimming took 1 base from V and 0 from J, leaving 12 bases between them. The CDR3 consists of 15 residues. The CDR3 here is CSARGTHSMNTEAFF. The DNA for the CDR3 is TGCAGTGCTAGAGGAACGCACTCGATGAACACTGAAGCTTTCTTT.

In its sample, this clonotype was seen once. A much larger clone is a single base away; this may be a read error. This chain links TRBV6-1 with TRBJ1-5, with TRBD1 matching over 9 bases. There are 18 residues in the CDR3. The germline CDR1 and CDR2 sequences are MNHNS and SASEGT. The V and J ends lost 1 base and 5 bases, in that order; junction bases with no gene match: 12. CDR3 coding DNA: TGTGCCAGCAGTGAAGTGGGGACGCGGGGACAGGGTTATCAGCCCCAGCATTTT. Translation: CASSEVGTRGQGYQPQHF.

This clonotype showed up many times. The chain recombines TRBV6-5 with TRBJ1-2; no definite D call. The CDR3 is 15 amino acids. Trimming took 0 bases from V and 0 from J, leaving 8 bases between them. CDR1 is MNHEY, CDR2 SVGAGI, per germline. The CDR3 reads CASSYSGAANYGYTF. The CDR3 nucleotides read TGTGCCAGCAGTTACTCCGGCGCAGCTAACTATGGCTACACCTTC.

This clonotype was seen a handful of times. V is TRBV6-2 or TRBV6-3 and J is TRBJ2-7; 9 bases are a match to TRBD1. With 6 bases clipped from V and 5 bases from J, the junction kept 5 bases outside the gene matches. Germline CDR1 reads MNHEY; CDR2 reads SVGEGT. The CDR3 loop spans 13 amino acids. CDR3: CASRATGGDEQYF. The CDR3 DNA is TGTGCCAGCAGAGCCACAGGGGGCGACGAGCAGTACTTC.

The chain combines TRBV19 with TRBJ2-7; D is perhaps TRBD2 (5 bases). The CDR3 totals 14 residues. V lost 5 bases, J lost 2 bases, and 13 bases lay in between. Germline CDR1 reads LNHDA; CDR2 reads SQIVND (reference sequence). As DNA, the CDR3 is TGTGCCAGTAGTCCCGGGCGGGTCCCCTACGAGCAGTACTTC. Translated, it gives CASSPGRVPYEQYF.

This clonotype was found a few times. The V gene is TRBV28, the J gene TRBJ2-3; D remains unclear. The CDR3 sequence is 12 residues long. The V end lost 1 base, the J end lost 6 bases, and 5 bases lay between the germline ends. Germline V gives CDR1 MDHEN, CDR2 SYDVKM. Here the CDR3 DNA reads TGTGCCAGCAGTTTATCCCTCGATACGCAGTATTTT. Translating gives CASSLSLDTQYF.

This clonotype came up a few times. This rearrangement joins TRBV28 to TRBJ1-1, with D perhaps TRBD1 (5 bases). Trimming stripped 5 bases from V and 2 bases from J, with 18 bases between. This CDR3 has 16 amino acids. Germline lookup yields CDR1 MDHEN and CDR2 SYDVKM. The CDR3 sequence is CASSPPRDVLNTEAFF. As DNA, the CDR3 is TGTGCCAGCAGTCCCCCCCGGGACGTCCTCAACACTGAAGCTTTCTTT.

This clonotype was seen at least ten times. The chain employs TRBV7-8 and TRBJ2-5, with a tentative D call TRBD2 (6 bases). The CDR3 loop spans 16 amino acids. The V gene's germline CDR1 is SGHVS and CDR2 FQNEAQ. V dropped 1 base and J dropped 5 bases, with 17 bases sitting between them. This CDR3 reads CASSLEAGGFRETQYF. CDR3 in DNA: TGTGCCAGCAGCTTAGAGGCTGGAGGGTTTAGGGAGACCCAGTACTTC. Supplemented by reference TRBV7-8 and TRBJ2-5, the full variable domain reads GAGVSQSPRYKVAKRGQDVALRCDPISGHVSLFWYQQALGQGPEFLTYFQNEAQLDKSGLPSDRFFAERPEGSVSTLKIQRTQQEDSAVYLCASSLEAGGFRETQYFGPGTRLLVL.

This clonotype has a count of ten or more. The chain is built from TRBV11-2 and TRBJ1-1; D remains unclear. Germline V gene lookup returns CDR1 SGHAT and CDR2 FQNNGV. The CDR3 extends over 12 amino acids. V was clipped by 5 bases and J by 6 bases, with 10 bases between them. This CDR3 reads CASSPGGPEAFF. Written as DNA, the CDR3 is TGTGCCAGCAGCCCGGGCGGCCCTGAAGCTTTCTTT.

As to this clonotype: A much more abundant neighbour one base away suggests this may be a read error. This CDR3 is missing its conserved last phenylalanine or tryptophan, likely due to a read error. The chain joins TRBV7-9 to TRBJ2-6; D gene ambiguous. In germline, CDR1 is SEHNR, CDR2 FQNEAQ (reference sequence). V lost 6 bases, J lost 2 bases, and 8 bases lay in between. This CDR3 contains 14 residues. CDR3 DNA: TGTGCCAGCAGTAAGGGTACTGGGGCCAACGTCCTGACTTTA. Amino acids: CASSKGTGANVLTL.